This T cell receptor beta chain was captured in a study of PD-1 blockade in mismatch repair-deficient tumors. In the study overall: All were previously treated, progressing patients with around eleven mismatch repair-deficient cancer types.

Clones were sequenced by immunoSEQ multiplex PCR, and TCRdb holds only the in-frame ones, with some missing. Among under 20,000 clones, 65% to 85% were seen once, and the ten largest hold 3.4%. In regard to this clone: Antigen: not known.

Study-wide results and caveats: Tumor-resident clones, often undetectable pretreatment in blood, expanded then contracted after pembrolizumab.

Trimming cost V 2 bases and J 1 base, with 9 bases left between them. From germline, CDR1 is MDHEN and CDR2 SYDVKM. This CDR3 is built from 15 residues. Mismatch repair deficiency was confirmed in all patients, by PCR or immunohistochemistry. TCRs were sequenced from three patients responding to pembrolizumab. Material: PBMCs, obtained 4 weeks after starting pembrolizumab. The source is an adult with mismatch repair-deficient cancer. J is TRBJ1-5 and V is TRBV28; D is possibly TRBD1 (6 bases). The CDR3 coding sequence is TGTGCCAGCAGTTTAATACAGGGCAGCAATCAGCCCCAGCATTTT. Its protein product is CASSLIQGSNQPQHF.